These T cell receptor beta chains were read from a single sample in a study of tumor-infiltrating lymphocytes in primary liver carcinoma. TCRdb redid the calling of the multiplex PCR reads with MiXCR, one entry per CDR3 protein. Of 40,000 to 60,000 distinct CDR3 sequences listed, just over 70% are singletons. Sequencing was carried out using liver tumor tissue from sampling region 5. These receptors all come from a man in his forties with primary liver carcinoma and hepatitis B virus infection. Each CDR3 is given with its conserved first and last residue. The order of the fields is V gene, clone size, D gene, J gene, CDR3 DNA, CDR3 protein. A D gene is named only where the DNA matches it firmly. A row's size may be missing; if present it is once, few, many or a size class.

v_gene: TRBV11-2; abundance: NA; d_gene: NA; j_gene: TRBJ1-4; CDR3nt: TGTGCCAGCAGCTCCCGGACAGCGACTAATGAAAGACTGTTTTTT; CDR3aa: CASSSRTATNERLFF
v_gene: TRBV24-1; abundance: once; d_gene: NA; j_gene: TRBJ2-5; CDR3nt: TGTGCCACCAGCGAAGGAACTAACCTTCGAGAGACCCAGCACTTC; CDR3aa: CATSEGTNLRETQHF
v_gene: TRBV6-5; abundance: NA; d_gene: NA; j_gene: TRBJ1-2; CDR3nt: TGTGCCATTTCGGACGGGGGAGAAAACTATGGCTACACCTTC; CDR3aa: CAISDGGENYGYTF
v_gene: TRBV29-1; abundance: NA; d_gene: NA; j_gene: TRBJ2-5; CDR3nt: TGCAGTGTCTCTCCTCTCGGGGCTCGGGAGACCCAGTACTTC; CDR3aa: CSVSPLGARETQYF
v_gene: TRBV4-2; abundance: NA; d_gene: TRBD2; j_gene: TRBJ2-5; CDR3nt: TGTTCCAGCAGCCAAGATTGGGGACTAGCCATAGAGACCCAGTACTTC; CDR3aa: CSSSQDWGLAIETQYF
v_gene: TRBV11-1; abundance: NA; d_gene: TRBD1; j_gene: TRBJ2-2; CDR3nt: TGTACCAGCGGAGCAGGGGGCCTGAACACCGGGGAACTGTTTTTT; CDR3aa: CTSGAGGLNTGELFF
v_gene: TRBV7-9; abundance: NA; d_gene: NA; j_gene: TRBJ2-7; CDR3nt: TGTGCCAGCAGCATGGGGATTAGTTCAGGGCAGTACTTC; CDR3aa: CASSMGISSGQYF
v_gene: TRBV4-2; abundance: NA; d_gene: TRBD2; j_gene: TRBJ2-7; CDR3nt: TGTGCCACTACTGAACTAGCGGGAGTTTATAAGTCCTATGAACAGTACTTC; CDR3aa: CATTELAGVYKSYEQYF
v_gene: TRBV11-2; abundance: NA; d_gene: TRBD2; j_gene: TRBJ2-7; CDR3nt: TGTGCCAGCAGCTTGGATATCGGACTAGCCATGGATAAGCAGTACTTC; CDR3aa: CASSLDIGLAMDKQYF
v_gene: TRBV21-1; abundance: NA; d_gene: NA; j_gene: TRBJ2-1; CDR3nt: TGTACCAGCAGCAAAGGGGCGGGAGGTAGCAATGAGCAGTTCTTC; CDR3aa: CTSSKGAGGSNEQFF
v_gene: TRBV11-2; abundance: NA; d_gene: TRBD1; j_gene: TRBJ1-1; CDR3nt: TGTGCCAGCGGCCTACAGACAGGGGGCACTGAAACTTTCTTT; CDR3aa: CASGLQTGGTETFF
v_gene: TRBV29-1; abundance: NA; d_gene: TRBD1; j_gene: TRBJ2-1; CDR3nt: TGCAGCGTTGGAAGACAGGGATCCTACAATGAGCAGTTCTTC; CDR3aa: CSVGRQGSYNEQFF
v_gene: TRBV28; abundance: few; d_gene: TRBD1; j_gene: TRBJ2-7; CDR3nt: TGTGCCAGCAAACGACAGGGAAGTCCCTCCTACGAGCAGTACTTC; CDR3aa: CASKRQGSPSYEQYF
v_gene: TRBV6-1; abundance: NA; d_gene: TRBD2; j_gene: TRBJ2-3; CDR3nt: TGTGCCAGCAGTGAACCGGCTAGCGGGCCATATAGCGCAGATACGCAGTATTTT; CDR3aa: CASSEPASGPYSADTQYF
v_gene: TRBV6-6; abundance: large; d_gene: NA; j_gene: TRBJ2-7; CDR3nt: TGTGCCGTCGGGGGACAGCAGCATTTCTACGAGCAGTACTTC; CDR3aa: CAVGGQQHFYEQYF
v_gene: TRBV13; abundance: NA; d_gene: NA; j_gene: TRBJ1-2; CDR3nt: TGTACCAGTAGCTTAAGCAGGGCGGGCTACACCTTC; CDR3aa: CTSSLSRAGYTF
v_gene: TRBV28; abundance: once; d_gene: NA; j_gene: TRBJ2-5; CDR3nt: TGTGCCACTAGTGCACGTAGGCGGGCGAGCGCGAGGGAGACCCAGTACTTC; CDR3aa: CATSARRRASARETQYF
v_gene: TRBV4-1; abundance: NA; d_gene: NA; j_gene: TRBJ2-3; CDR3nt: TGCGCCAGCAGCCGAGACCAATTGCCAGATACGCAGTATTTT; CDR3aa: CASSRDQLPDTQYF
v_gene: TRBV10-3; abundance: NA; d_gene: TRBD1; j_gene: TRBJ1-4; CDR3nt: TGTGCCATCAGTTCCGGGACAGGGGATAGTGAAAAACTGTTTTTT; CDR3aa: CAISSGTGDSEKLFF
v_gene: TRBV19; abundance: NA; d_gene: NA; j_gene: TRBJ1-1; CDR3nt: TGTGCCAGTAGTATAGAGGGCAGATACACTGAAGCTTTCTTT; CDR3aa: CASSIEGRYTEAFF
v_gene: TRBV4-1; abundance: NA; d_gene: TRBD2; j_gene: TRBJ2-7; CDR3nt: TGCGCCAGCACCCCCACTAGCGGGTACCTTTCCACCTACGAGCAGTACTTC; CDR3aa: CASTPTSGYLSTYEQYF
v_gene: TRBV10-2; abundance: NA; d_gene: TRBD2; j_gene: TRBJ2-1; CDR3nt: TGCGCCGGCAGTCCTATACTAGCGGGGGACAATGGGCAGTTCTTC; CDR3aa: CAGSPILAGDNGQFF
v_gene: TRBV7-9; abundance: many; d_gene: NA; j_gene: TRBJ1-4; CDR3nt: TGTGCCAGCAGCTTAGTCGGGACCGCCGAAAAACTGTTTTTT; CDR3aa: CASSLVGTAEKLFF
v_gene: TRBV19; abundance: NA; d_gene: NA; j_gene: TRBJ1-1; CDR3nt: TGTGCCGGTAGTGTAAAAGGGGACACTGAAGCTTTCTTT; CDR3aa: CAGSVKGDTEAFF
v_gene: TRBV6-5; abundance: NA; d_gene: TRBD1; j_gene: TRBJ2-6; CDR3nt: TGTGCCAGCAATCTTTGGACAGGGATGGAAGCTGGGGCCAATGTCCTGACTTTC; CDR3aa: CASNLWTGMEAGANVLTF
v_gene: TRBV6-5; abundance: NA; d_gene: NA; j_gene: TRBJ2-3; CDR3nt: TGTGCCAGCAGTAAAACTAGGACAGATACGCAGTATTTT; CDR3aa: CASSKTRTDTQYF
v_gene: TRBV6-5; abundance: few; d_gene: TRBD2; j_gene: TRBJ2-3; CDR3nt: TGTGCCAGCGGGAGGGGAACAGATACGCAGTATTTT; CDR3aa: CASGRGTDTQYF
v_gene: TRBV4-1; abundance: NA; d_gene: NA; j_gene: TRBJ2-3; CDR3nt: TGCGCCAGCAGCCATCCTGGAGGCAGCAATCAGCCCCAGTATTTT; CDR3aa: CASSHPGGSNQPQYF
v_gene: TRBV12-3/TRBV12-4; abundance: NA; d_gene: NA; j_gene: TRBJ2-2; CDR3nt: TGTGCCAGCAGTTCCCAAGACCCTCCCGGGGAGCTGTTTTTT; CDR3aa: CASSSQDPPGELFF
v_gene: TRBV6-2/TRBV6-3; abundance: NA; d_gene: NA; j_gene: TRBJ2-7; CDR3nt: TGTGCCAGCGGGCATACTAGCTGGATCTACGAGCAGTACTTC; CDR3aa: CASGHTSWIYEQYF
v_gene: TRBV11-2; abundance: NA; d_gene: NA; j_gene: TRBJ2-2; CDR3nt: TGTGCCAGCAGCTTAGACAGGCGCCCACTTAACGGGGAACTGCTTTTT; CDR3aa: CASSLDRRPLNGELLF
v_gene: TRBV11-2; abundance: NA; d_gene: NA; j_gene: TRBJ2-5; CDR3nt: TGTGCCAGCAGCTTAATCAGTGGGGGCAGTCGACAAGAGACCCAATACTTC; CDR3aa: CASSLISGGSRQETQYF
v_gene: TRBV28; abundance: many; d_gene: NA; j_gene: TRBJ2-7; CDR3nt: TGTGCCAGCAGCCGGACGGATAAGAAGGAGTACTTC; CDR3aa: CASSRTDKKEYF
v_gene: TRBV29-1; abundance: once; d_gene: NA; j_gene: TRBJ1-1; CDR3nt: TGCAGCGCAGCCTATAACACTGGAGCTTGCTTT; CDR3aa: CSAAYNTGACF
v_gene: TRBV6-5; abundance: NA; d_gene: NA; j_gene: TRBJ2-2; CDR3nt: TGTATCAGCAGCCTCTGGGGGGAGCTGTTTTTT; CDR3aa: CISSLWGELFF
v_gene: TRBV5-4; abundance: medium-sized; d_gene: NA; j_gene: TRBJ2-3; CDR3nt: TGTGCCAGCAGCTCGCCCTTGGATACGCAGTATTTT; CDR3aa: CASSSPLDTQYF
v_gene: TRBV6-5; abundance: NA; d_gene: NA; j_gene: TRBJ2-7; CDR3nt: TGTGCCAGCAGTCCATGGACGGGGGACTGCCCCTACGATCAGTACTTC; CDR3aa: CASSPWTGDCPYDQYF
v_gene: TRBV12-3/TRBV12-4; abundance: NA; d_gene: NA; j_gene: TRBJ2-2; CDR3nt: TGTGCCAGCAGATCCTCAGGGCCGAACACCGGGGAGCTGTTTTTT; CDR3aa: CASRSSGPNTGELFF
v_gene: TRBV4-2; abundance: NA; d_gene: NA; j_gene: TRBJ2-7; CDR3nt: TGTGCCAGCAACCAAGAACGGACAAGATACTACGAGCAGTACTTC; CDR3aa: CASNQERTRYYEQYF
v_gene: TRBV6-4; abundance: many; d_gene: NA; j_gene: TRBJ2-1; CDR3nt: TGTGCCAGCAAAGGGACTCCAGAGCACAATGAGCAGTTCTTC; CDR3aa: CASKGTPEHNEQFF
v_gene: TRBV10-3; abundance: once; d_gene: NA; j_gene: TRBJ2-1; CDR3nt: TGTACCATCAGTGAAGGGGGACTGGGAGATGTGCAGTTCTTC; CDR3aa: CTISEGGLGDVQFF
v_gene: TRBV25-1; abundance: many; d_gene: NA; j_gene: TRBJ1-4; CDR3nt: TGTGCCAGCAGTCCGGGGCAGGGTAGATATGAAAAACTGTTTTTT; CDR3aa: CASSPGQGRYEKLFF
v_gene: TRBV4-2; abundance: NA; d_gene: TRBD2; j_gene: TRBJ2-3; CDR3nt: TGTGCCAGCAGCGAAGGACGGGAGGGCACAGATACGCAGTATTTT; CDR3aa: CASSEGREGTDTQYF
v_gene: TRBV6-1; abundance: NA; d_gene: TRBD1; j_gene: TRBJ2-1; CDR3nt: TGTGCCAGCGGAAGAGGGACAGGGGACTCCTACAATGAGCAGTTCTTC; CDR3aa: CASGRGTGDSYNEQFF
v_gene: TRBV4-1; abundance: many; d_gene: NA; j_gene: TRBJ1-3; CDR3nt: TGCGCCAGCAGCCGTGGTAACTCTGGAAACACCATATATTTT; CDR3aa: CASSRGNSGNTIYF
v_gene: TRBV10-3; abundance: NA; d_gene: NA; j_gene: TRBJ1-5; CDR3nt: TGTACCATCCAAGGGGGGGACGATCAGCCCCAGCGTTTT; CDR3aa: CTIQGGDDQPQRF
v_gene: TRBV13; abundance: many; d_gene: NA; j_gene: TRBJ1-6; CDR3nt: TGTGCCAGCAGCTTATATGGGGGCTATAATTCACCCCCCCACTTT; CDR3aa: CASSLYGGYNSPPHF
v_gene: TRBV5-4; abundance: NA; d_gene: NA; j_gene: TRBJ2-3; CDR3nt: TGTGCCAGCAGCCCACCCGGGATGAGGGCTAAAGATACGCAGTATTTT; CDR3aa: CASSPPGMRAKDTQYF
v_gene: TRBV4-2; abundance: many; d_gene: TRBD1; j_gene: TRBJ1-4; CDR3nt: TGTGCCAGCAGCCAATATAAGGGGGCGAATGATGAAAAACTGTTTTTT; CDR3aa: CASSQYKGANDEKLFF
v_gene: TRBV5-4; abundance: NA; d_gene: TRBD1; j_gene: TRBJ2-5; CDR3nt: TGTGCCAGCAGCCTACCGGGACAGGGGTCCCAAGAGACCCAGTACTTC; CDR3aa: CASSLPGQGSQETQYF